A single sample is the source of the 21 T cell receptor beta chains below, sequenced in a study of T cell repertoires in cytomegalovirus infection. The antigens for these receptors are not known. Each CDR3 protein is one row after TCRdb ran MiXCR on the reads. This sample has fewer than 1,000,000 distinct CDR3 sequences, with around a third found just once. The sequenced sample was cultured CD8+ T cells from PBMCs, obtained from culture after CMV antigen stimulation. These receptors were taken from a human donor in good health (CMV status not recorded). Some clones in this sample may be carry-over from other donors' samples.

The chain links TRBV4-2 to TRBJ2-1, with 7 bases matching TRBD1. The germline V gene encodes CDR1 LGHNA and CDR2 YNFKEQ. CDR3 length: 15 amino acids. With V trimmed by 3 bases and J by 0 bases, 2 bases remained unmatched. The CDR3 sequence: CASSQGQFSYNEQFF. The CDR3 coding sequence is TGTGCCAGCAGCCAGGGACAGTTCTCCTACAATGAGCAGTTCTTC.

The chain is built from TRBV7-2 and TRBJ1-1; 8 nucleotides line up with TRBD1. Per the germline V gene, CDR1 is SGHTA and CDR2 is FQGNSA. This CDR3 is 15 amino acids long. The V and J ends lost 4 bases and 6 bases, in that order; junction bases with no gene match: 10. CDR3 DNA: TGTGCCAGCAGCTACTCGGCCTACAGGGGGGCTGAAGCTTTCTTT. It codes for CASSYSAYRGAEAFF. Supplemented by reference TRBV7-2 and TRBJ1-1, the full variable domain reads GAGVSQSPSNKVTEKGKDVELRCDPISGHTALYWYRQSLGQGLEFLIYFQGNSAPDKSGLPSDRFSAERTGGSVSTLTIQRTQQEDSAVYLCASSYSAYRGAEAFFGQGTRLTVV.

Concerning this clonotype itself: Since no conserved phenylalanine or tryptophan closes the CDR3, a read error is the likely cause. This sequence joins TRBV6-6 and TRBJ1-5, with a weak D call TRBD1 (5 bases). From germline, CDR1 is MNHNY and CDR2 SVGAGI (reference sequence). The length of the CDR3 is 15 residues. The V and J ends lost 5 bases and 3 bases respectively, with 14 bases between them. The CDR3 region is CASSAPAGFNQPQHS. The CDR3 DNA sequence: TGTGCCAGCAGTGCACCCGCAGGGTTCAATCAGCCCCAGCATTCT.

This clonotype came up a few times. This chain connects TRBV5-1 to TRBJ1-1; 8 nucleotides align to TRBD1. CDR1 and CDR2 from the germline V gene are SGHRS and YFSETQ. This CDR3 spans 14 amino acids. V lost 6 bases and J lost 0; bases outside the gene matches: 4. The CDR3 DNA follows: TGCGCCAGCATCGACAGGGGAATGAACACTGAAGCTTTCTTT. This sequence encodes CASIDRGMNTEAFF.

The sample holds a few counts of this clonotype. This chain joins TRBV19 and TRBJ2-3, with 10 positions matching TRBD1. V lost 8 bases, J lost 4 bases, and 9 bases stayed unmatched. Germline CDR1 is LNHDA and CDR2 is SQIVND (reference sequence). The CDR3 length is 15 residues. The CDR3 spells CASWSGTGVPDTQYF. For the CDR3, the DNA is TGTGCCAGTTGGAGCGGGACAGGGGTCCCAGATACGCAGTATTTT.

The chain carries TRBV5-1 and TRBJ1-4, with D unclear. This CDR3 has 17 residues. Trimming stripped 0 bases from V and 1 base from J, with 13 bases between. Germline V gene data show CDR1 as SGHRS and CDR2 as YFSETQ. The CDR3 spells CASSLEGPHQTNEKLFF. The CDR3, as DNA: TGCGCCAGCAGCTTGGAAGGCCCGCACCAAACTAATGAAAAACTGTTTTTT.

This rearrangement joins TRBV5-1 to TRBJ2-5; 12 positions match TRBD2. V lost 4 bases and J lost 5; bases outside the gene matches: 6. CDR1 is SGHRS and CDR2 is YFSETQ in the germline V gene. This CDR3 spans 15 amino acids. The CDR3 spells CASSIRLAGAETQYF. The CDR3 DNA follows: TGCGCCAGCAGCATCCGACTAGCGGGGGCTGAGACCCAGTACTTC.

The sample holds many counts of this clonotype. The V and J genes are TRBV2 and TRBJ2-5; no clear D gene. Looked up from germline, CDR1 is SNHLY and CDR2 is FYNNEI. V was pared by 4 bases and J by 5 bases, with 14 bases between. CDR3 size: 14 residues. The CDR3 DNA reads as TGTGCCAGCAGTGGACTCGTGGTCAGCGAGACCCAGTACTTC. Translating it yields CASSGLVVSETQYF.

The chain has TRBV6-2 or TRBV6-3 and TRBJ2-1; possibly TRBD2 for D (7 bases). Germline V gives CDR1 MNHEY, CDR2 SVGEGT. The CDR3 runs 15 residues. V gave up 1 base and J gave up 5 bases, with 12 bases separating them. The CDR3, as DNA: TGTGCCAGCAGTTACTTGAGGGGGGGGCACAATGAGCAGTTCTTC. As protein: CASSYLRGGHNEQFF.

J is TRBJ2-5 and V is TRBV7-9, with D hard to call. Germline CDR1 SEHNR, CDR2 FQNEAQ (reference sequence). V lost 5 bases to trimming and J lost 1 base, with 11 bases between them. The CDR3 sequence is 14 residues long. The CDR3 sequence: CASSPSTLQETQYF. CDR3 nucleotides: TGTGCCAGCAGCCCCTCTACCCTCCAAGAGACCCAGTACTTC.

The chain recombines TRBV18 with TRBJ1-1, with D perhaps TRBD1 (5 bases). Germline V gene data show CDR1 as KGHSH and CDR2 as LQKENI. This CDR3 contains 16 residues. Between the trimmed V and J ends, which lost 1 base and 3 bases, there was a span of 15 bases. CDR3 protein: CASSPRWDPLDTEAFF. The CDR3 DNA is TGTGCCAGCTCACCACGGTGGGACCCCCTAGACACTGAAGCTTTCTTT.

This clonotype has just a few counts. This chain uses TRBV14 with TRBJ1-6; possible D gene TRBD1, 5 bases. Between the trimmed V and J ends, which lost 5 bases and 9 bases, there was a span of 17 bases. The CDR3 totals 15 residues. Germline V gene data show CDR1 as SGHDN and CDR2 as FVKESK. CDR3 residues: CASSFERGWRSPLHF. The CDR3 DNA sequence: TGTGCCAGCAGCTTCGAACGGGGGTGGCGTTCACCCCTCCACTTT.

This clonotype has only a few counts. The CDR3 loop is CASSFPGRANEKLFF. In DNA form, the CDR3 reads TGTGCCAGCAGCTTTCCCGGCCGGGCTAATGAAAAACTGTTTTTT. This rearrangement joins TRBV7-9 to TRBJ1-4; no definite D call. V was trimmed by 3 bases and J by 3 bases, leaving 11 bases between them. The length of the CDR3 is 15 residues. CDR1 and CDR2 from the germline V gene are SEHNR and FQNEAQ (reference sequence). The complete variable domain, with remaining parts taken from reference TRBV7-9 and TRBJ1-4, reads DTGVSQNPRHKITKRGQNVTFRCDPISEHNRLYWYRQTLGQGPEFLTYFQNEAQLEKSRLLSDRFSAERPKGSFSTLEIQRTEQGDSAMYLCASSFPGRANEKLFFGSGTQLSVL.

This clonotype came up a few times. V is TRBV6-1 and J is TRBJ2-1, with D possibly called TRBD1 or TRBD2 (5 bases each). The CDR3 runs 13 residues. CDR1 is MNHNS and CDR2 is SASEGT in the germline V gene. With 5 bases removed from V and 8 bases from J, the gap between germline ends came to 13 bases. CDR3 nucleotide sequence: TGTGCCAGCAGTTCCAGACAGAGGGATGAGCAGTTCTTC. Amino acid sequence: CASSSRQRDEQFF.

The chain carries TRBV27 and TRBJ1-5; D not certain. V shed 0 bases and J shed 6 bases, with 9 bases lying between them. Germline V lookup: CDR1 MNHEY, CDR2 SMNVEV (reference sequence). The CDR3 consists of 14 residues. Here the CDR3 DNA reads TGTGCCAGCAGTTTATCGACGGGAATTCAGCCCCAGCATTTT. Protein: CASSLSTGIQPQHF.

The chain recombines TRBV29-1 with TRBJ1-1, with D uncertain. This CDR3 contains 11 residues. The germline V gene encodes CDR1 SQVTM and CDR2 ANQGSEA. Trimming pared 5 bases from V and 5 bases from J, leaving 9 bases between. CDR3 bases: TGCAGCGTTCCCTGGGAGACTGAAGCTTTCTTT. It yields the protein CSVPWETEAFF.

This chain's CDR3 is CASGTSTSGGSGELFF. CDR3 sequence (DNA): TGTGCCAGCGGGACCTCGACTAGCGGGGGATCCGGGGAGCTGTTTTTT. V usage is TRBV27 and J usage is TRBJ2-2; the match to TRBD2 covers 12 bases. Germline V gene sequence: CDR1 MNHEY, CDR2 SMNVEV (reference sequence). This CDR3 spans 16 amino acids. V lost 8 bases and J lost 6; bases outside the gene matches: 10.

This clonotype was seen many times. The V gene is TRBV7-8, the J gene TRBJ2-1; D unclear. The V gene's germline CDR1 is SGHVS and CDR2 FQNEAQ. The V gene lost 1 base and the J gene lost 0 bases, with 7 bases spanning the gap. This CDR3 region has 15 residues. The CDR3 is CASSLEQSSYNEQFF. Written as DNA, the CDR3 is TGTGCCAGCAGCTTAGAACAGAGCTCCTACAATGAGCAGTTCTTC.

The chain employs TRBV7-8 and TRBJ2-7; 7 bases line up with TRBD2. Unmatched junction bases numbered 12, after V lost 5 bases and J lost 5 bases. Germline CDR1 is SGHVS and CDR2 is FQNEAQ. CDR3 size: 15 residues. DNA for the CDR3: TGTGCCAGCAGCCCTATCGAGCTAGCGGACCACGAGCAGTACTTC. It encodes CASSPIELADHEQYF.

The rearrangement joins TRBV4-1 to TRBJ2-2; TRBD1 agrees at 7 bases. The J segment lost 5 bases and the V segment lost 5 bases, leaving 8 bases of the junction unmatched. CDR1 and CDR2 from the germline V gene are MGHRA and YSYEKL. CDR3 length: 15 residues. CDR3 coding DNA: TGCGCCAGCAGCTCCGGGACAGCGGCGACCGGGGAGCTGTTTTTT. Translated, it gives CASSSGTAATGELFF.

The genes are TRBV15 and TRBJ2-1; D ambiguous. Germline-derived CDR1 and CDR2 are LNHNV and YYDKDF (reference sequence). The CDR3 is 12 residues long. V was clipped by 5 bases and J by 10 bases, with 12 bases between them. CDR3 residues: CATSQDPREQFF. In DNA, the CDR3 is TGTGCCACCAGCCAAGATCCGAGGGAGCAGTTCTTC. Filled out from reference TRBV15 and TRBJ2-1, the complete variable domain reads DAMVIQNPRYQVTQFGKPVTLSCSQTLNHNVMYWYQQKSSQAPKLLFHYYDKDFNNEADTPDNFQSRRPNTSFCFLDIRSPGLGDTAMYLCATSQDPREQFFGPGTRLTVL.